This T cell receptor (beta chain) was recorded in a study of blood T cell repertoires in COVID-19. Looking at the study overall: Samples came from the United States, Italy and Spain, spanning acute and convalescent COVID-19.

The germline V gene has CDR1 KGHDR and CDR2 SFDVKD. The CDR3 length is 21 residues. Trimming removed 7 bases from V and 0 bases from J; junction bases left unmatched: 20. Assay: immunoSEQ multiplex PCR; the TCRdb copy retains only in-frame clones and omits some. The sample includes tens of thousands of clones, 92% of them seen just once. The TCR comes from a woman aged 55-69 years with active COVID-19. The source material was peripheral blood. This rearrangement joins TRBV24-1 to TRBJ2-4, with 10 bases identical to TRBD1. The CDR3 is CATRRSTGTGDHVEAKNIQYF. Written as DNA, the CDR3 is TGTGCCACCAGGAGATCTACCGGGACAGGGGATCATGTGGAAGCCAAAAACATTCAGTACTTC.